This passage covers 20 T cell receptor beta chains from one sample sequenced in a study of OX40 agonist ivuxolimab in advanced cancers. TCRdb keeps only in-frame clones here, not all; method: immunoSEQ multiplex PCR. The sample comprises about 43,000 clones, around 86% of which are singletons, and 15% rests with the top ten. This specimen consisted of CD4+ or CD8+ T cells sorted from blood, obtained in a trial of the OX40 agonist ivuxolimab. The receptors originated from an adult with an advanced solid tumor such as melanoma, head and neck, liver or kidney cancer.

The chain links TRBV10-1 to TRBJ1-2, with TRBD1 identical over 7 bases. Per the germline V gene, CDR1 is WNHNN and CDR2 is SYGVQD (reference sequence). This CDR3 has 16 amino acids. V was pared by 0 bases and J by 10 bases, with 14 bases of the junction left unmatched. CDR3 loop: CASSESPSGQISFYTF. In DNA, the CDR3 is TGCGCCAGCAGTGAGTCCCCGTCGGGACAGATCTCTTTCTACACCTTC.

The CDR3 coding sequence is TGTGCCAGCAGCTTCATGGGCGGACCATACGAGCAGTACTTC. This codes for CASSFMGGPYEQYF. The gene calls are TRBV7-2 and TRBJ2-7; D uncertain. The length of the CDR3 is 14 residues. The V end lost 3 bases, the J end lost 4 bases, and 13 bases lay between the germline ends. From germline, CDR1 is SGHTA and CDR2 FQGNSA.

This clone was seen once. This chain uses TRBV9 with TRBJ1-5; D remains ambiguous. Germline loops: CDR1 SGDLS, CDR2 YYNGEE. The CDR3 has 14 residues. The ends were cut back, 3 bases at V and 4 bases at J, with 11 bases in the middle. CDR3 bases: TGTGCCAGCAGCGCAGCGGGGAGTAATCAGCCCCAGCATTTT. As protein: CASSAAGSNQPQHF.

The chain employs TRBV14 and TRBJ1-1; D is perhaps TRBD1 (5 bases). Looked up from germline, CDR1 is SGHDN and CDR2 is FVKESK. The CDR3 is made up of 13 amino acids. Trimming stripped 4 bases from V and 4 bases from J, with 10 bases between. CDR3 nucleotides: TGTGCCAGCAGCCCCCGGGGGGTCACTGAAGCTTTCTTT. Its protein is CASSPRGVTEAFF.

The genes are TRBV19 and TRBJ2-6, with D unresolved. Germline assignment: CDR1 LNHDA and CDR2 SQIVND (reference sequence). This CDR3 comprises 18 residues. The ends were cut back, 2 bases at V and 1 base at J, with 15 bases in the middle. The CDR3 coding sequence is TGTGCCAGTAGTATATCGGTGTTTATAATGTCTGGGGCCAACGTCCTGACTTTC. It encodes CASSISVFIMSGANVLTF.

CDR3 coding DNA: TGTGCCAGCAGCAACGAGGCGACAGGGGTGGACAACTATGGCTACACCTTC. It codes for CASSNEATGVDNYGYTF. This chain connects TRBV7-6 to TRBJ1-2; 8 nucleotides match TRBD1. CDR1 and CDR2 (germline): SGHVS, FNYEAQ. The junction had 13 bases not matched to a gene; V was cut back by 5 bases and J by 2 bases. The CDR3 runs to 17 residues.

The J gene is TRBJ1-5, the V gene TRBV19; a possible D gene is TRBD1 (6 bases). The CDR3 consists of 13 residues. V lost 5 bases to trimming and J lost 6 bases, with 11 bases between them. In germline, CDR1 is LNHDA, CDR2 SQIVND (reference sequence). The CDR3 region is CASSWGASQPQHF. Here the CDR3 DNA reads TGTGCCAGTAGTTGGGGGGCAAGTCAGCCCCAGCATTTT.

V is TRBV29-1 and J is TRBJ2-1; 7 nucleotides match TRBD2. J lost 5 bases, V lost 1 base, and 14 bases had no gene match. From germline, CDR1 is SQVTM and CDR2 ANQGSEA. The length of the CDR3 is 17 residues. CDR3 DNA sequence: TGCAGCGTTGAAGGGGCGGGGGACCCACTTACTAACAATGAGCAGTTCTTC. Translated: CSVEGAGDPLTNNEQFF.

This clone appeared once. The V and J genes are TRBV6-6 and TRBJ2-2; TRBD1 might be the D (6 bases). The CDR3 loop spans 16 amino acids. Germline CDR1 reads MNHNY; CDR2 reads SVGAGI (reference sequence). Deletions cut 4 bases from V and 0 bases from J, with 12 bases between. DNA of the CDR3: TGTGCCAGCAGTTGGGGACACCTTCCGAACACCGGGGAGCTGTTTTTT. Translated: CASSWGHLPNTGELFF.

The V and J genes are TRBV4-3 and TRBJ2-2; 7 nucleotides match TRBD2. Germline CDR1 and CDR2: LGHNA and YSLEER. J lost 4 bases, V lost 0 bases, and 2 bases had no gene match. The CDR3 is 15 residues long. The CDR3 loop is CASSQDGGVTGELFF. CDR3 sequence (DNA): TGCGCCAGCAGCCAAGATGGGGGGGTCACCGGGGAGCTGTTTTTT.

The genes are TRBV7-9 and TRBJ1-2; D gene ambiguous. The V gene lost 3 bases and the J gene lost 4 bases, with 12 bases spanning the gap. CDR1 is SEHNR and CDR2 is FQNEAQ in the germline V gene (reference sequence). The length of the CDR3 is 14 residues. CDR3 loop: CASSFLGRAYGYTF. The CDR3 nucleotides are TGTGCCAGCAGCTTTCTGGGAAGGGCCTATGGCTACACCTTC.

The gene calls are TRBV29-1 and TRBJ2-7; 9 bases fit TRBD1. The CDR3 spans 16 residues. Losses at the gene ends were 0 bases for V and 0 bases for J; bases not matched to a gene: 6. CDR1 and CDR2 from the germline V gene are SQVTM and ANQGSEA. The CDR3: CSVEDPRQGDSYEQYF. CDR3 nucleotide sequence: TGCAGCGTTGAAGACCCCAGACAGGGGGACTCCTACGAGCAGTACTTC.

The chain recombines TRBV28 with TRBJ2-7, with D tentatively TRBD1 or TRBD2 (5 bases each). The ends were cut back, 5 bases at V and 4 bases at J, with 15 bases in the middle. Per germline, CDR1 MDHEN and CDR2 SYDVKM. The CDR3 spans 14 residues. The CDR3 is CASSSPGPSYEQYV. The CDR3 region has the DNA TGTGCCAGCAGTAGTCCGGGACCCTCGTACGAGCAGTACGTC.

This clone was observed a single time. The V and J genes are TRBV28 and TRBJ1-5, with D possibly being TRBD1 (6 bases). This CDR3 contains 15 residues. V lost 0 bases and J lost 9, with 15 bases in between. Looked up from germline, CDR1 is MDHEN and CDR2 is SYDVKM. CDR3 residues: CASSLWDSATGPQHF. The CDR3 bases are TGTGCCAGCAGTTTATGGGACAGTGCCACGGGGCCCCAGCATTTT.

The chain employs TRBV11-3 and TRBJ2-1, with no clear D. CDR3 length: 12 residues. Germline-derived CDR1 and CDR2 are SGHNT and YENEEA. Trimming stripped 1 base from V and 6 bases from J, with 4 bases between. The CDR3 bases are TGTGCCAGCAGCTTAGCTTTCAATGAGCAGTTCTTC. It specifies CASSLAFNEQFF.

The J gene is TRBJ1-4, the V gene TRBV28, with D perhaps matching TRBD1 (5 bases). The CDR3 has 18 amino acids. Germline CDR1 and CDR2: MDHEN and SYDVKM. V lost 6 bases to trimming and J lost 3 bases, with 23 bases between them. The CDR3 spells CASREKGREVLPNEKLFF. In nucleotides, the CDR3 is TGTGCCAGCAGAGAGAAGGGGCGGGAGGTGTTACCTAATGAAAAACTGTTTTTT.

V and J are TRBV5-1 and TRBJ2-5, with D possibly being TRBD2 (7 bases). Trimming cost V 3 bases and J 5 bases, with 17 bases left between them. The germline CDR1 and CDR2 sequences are SGHRS and YFSETQ. This CDR3 comprises 15 residues. The chain's CDR3 is CASSSFPGEGETQYF. The CDR3 DNA reads as TGCGCCAGCAGCTCATTCCCAGGGGAGGGGGAGACCCAGTACTTC.

The CDR3 reads CASSEIGDRFNEQFF. The CDR3 DNA is TGTGCCAGCAGTGAAATCGGTGACAGATTCAATGAGCAGTTCTTC. The V and J genes are TRBV6-1 and TRBJ2-1; maybe TRBD1 (5 bases). The CDR3 runs to 15 residues. From germline, CDR1 is MNHNS and CDR2 SASEGT. The V and J ends lost 2 bases and 6 bases respectively, with 14 bases between them.

In DNA, the CDR3 is TGTGCCAGCAGCGTAAGAGAACAGTTCCATCAGCCCCAGCATTTT. Protein product: CASSVREQFHQPQHF. The chain carries TRBV5-6 and TRBJ1-5, with D uncertain. Trimming pared 4 bases from V and 5 bases from J, leaving 16 bases between. Germline V gene data show CDR1 as SGHDT and CDR2 as YYEEEE. The CDR3 has 15 amino acids.

The CDR3 sequence: CSVVLARTGSSEQYF. In nucleotides, the CDR3 is TGCAGCGTTGTCCTCGCCAGGACAGGGTCTTCCGAGCAGTACTTC. The rearrangement uses TRBV29-1 and TRBJ2-7; 8 bases line up with TRBD1. This CDR3 contains 15 residues. V was pared by 4 bases and J by 6 bases, with 14 bases of the junction left unmatched. Germline loops: CDR1 SQVTM, CDR2 ANQGSEA.